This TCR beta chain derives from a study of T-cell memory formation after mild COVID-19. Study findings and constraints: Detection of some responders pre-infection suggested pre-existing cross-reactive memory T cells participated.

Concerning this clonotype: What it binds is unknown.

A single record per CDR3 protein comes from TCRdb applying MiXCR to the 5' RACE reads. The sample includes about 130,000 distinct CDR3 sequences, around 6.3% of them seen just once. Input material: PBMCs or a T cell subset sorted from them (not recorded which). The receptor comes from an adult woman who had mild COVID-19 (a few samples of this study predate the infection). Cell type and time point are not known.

DNA of the CDR3: TGCGCCAGCAGTCAATCTGTCCCTGGAAACACCATATATTTT. Translated: CASSQSVPGNTIYF. The rearrangement joins TRBV23-1 to TRBJ1-3; no clear D. TRBV23-1 is an ORF, and what it does is uncertain. There are 14 residues in the CDR3. Trimming removed 0 bases from V and 2 bases from J, with 5 bases in between.